The 15 T cell receptor beta chains presented below share a single source sample, sequenced in a study of T cells in Graves' hyperthyroidism and ophthalmopathy. Amplified TCR beta CDR3 regions derived from RNA transcripts. RT-PCR in the first round (using the HTBI primer set) targeted the TCR CDR3. TCRdb called the multiplex PCR reads again in MiXCR, with one record for every CDR3 protein. The sample contains about 350,000 distinct CDR3 sequences, about a sixth of which appear only once. The sequenced material came from blood. The receptors derive from a woman aged 40 to 50 with Graves' ophthalmopathy.

This clonotype was detected ten times or more. The V gene is TRBV6-1, the J gene TRBJ1-5, with D unclear. Germline CDR1 and CDR2: MNHNS and SASEGT. The CDR3 totals 15 residues. V shed 8 bases and J shed 2 bases, with 16 bases lying between them. The CDR3 DNA reads TGTGCCAGCGAGGGTGGGTTTCTTGGCAATCAGCCCCAGCATTTT. It encodes CASEGGFLGNQPQHF.

This clonotype was seen ten or more times. The chain links TRBV6-2 or TRBV6-3 to TRBJ2-2, with D maybe TRBD1 (5 bases). Trimming left V 4 bases short and J 1 base short, with 16 bases between. CDR3 length: 17 residues. CDR1 and CDR2 from the germline V gene are MNHEY and SVGEGT. The CDR3 DNA reads TGTGCCAGCAGTTCGCCGATGGACATCTTGAACACCGGGGAGCTGTTTTTT. Translation: CASSSPMDILNTGELFF.

This clonotype was observed at least ten times. The V gene is TRBV20-1, the J gene TRBJ2-7, with 8 nucleotides matching TRBD2. Trimming took 0 bases from V and 0 from J; bases not matched to a gene: 7. The CDR3 has 16 amino acids. CDR1 and CDR2 (germline): DFQATT, SNEGSKA (reference sequence). The CDR3 coding sequence is TGCAGTGCTAGAGACCCAAGCAGCGGGAGCTCCTACGAGCAGTACTTC. Amino acid sequence: CSARDPSSGSSYEQYF.

This clonotype was seen ten or more times. The chain employs TRBV10-3 and TRBJ2-5; tentative D call: TRBD1 (6 bases). Trimming pared 2 bases from V and 5 bases from J, leaving 21 bases between. The CDR3 extends over 17 amino acids. CDR1 ENHRY and CDR2 SYGVKD come from the germline V gene. This CDR3 reads CAISEGRGRRIPETQYF. DNA of the CDR3: TGTGCCATCAGTGAGGGCAGGGGCAGGCGGATCCCGGAGACCCAGTACTTC.

This clonotype was seen ten or more times. The V gene is TRBV12-3 or TRBV12-4, the J gene TRBJ2-7, with D perhaps matching TRBD1 (6 bases). The V gene lost 6 bases and the J gene lost 0 bases, with 21 bases spanning the gap. The CDR3 is made up of 17 amino acids. The CDR3 DNA is TGTGCCAGCAGCCCAAGACCATTAACAGGGTACTCCTACGAGCAGTACTTC. This sequence encodes CASSPRPLTGYSYEQYF.

The sample holds many counts of this clonotype. The rearrangement uses TRBV5-1 and TRBJ1-1; tentative D call: TRBD1 (5 bases). The germline V gene has CDR1 SGHRS and CDR2 YFSETQ. V lost 0 bases and J 2 bases, leaving 11 bases between the germline ends. CDR3 length: 15 residues. CDR3 in DNA: TGCGCCAGCAGCTTGGCTTCAGGGCCTAACACTGAAGCTTTCTTT. This gives the protein CASSLASGPNTEAFF.

The V call is TRBV6-2 or TRBV6-3, the J call TRBJ2-7, with D possibly matching TRBD2 (6 bases). There are 15 residues in the CDR3. Deletions cut 3 bases from V and 1 base from J, with 13 bases between. CDR1 and CDR2 from the germline V gene are MNHEY and SVGEGT. CDR3 in amino acids: CASSYPLATSYEQYF. The DNA of the CDR3 is TGTGCCAGCAGTTATCCCCTAGCGACGTCCTACGAGCAGTACTTC.

This clonotype was detected ten times or more. At one boundary the junction diverges from the germline segment, which might be a read error. The chain carries TRBV4-2 and TRBJ1-5, with D possibly matching TRBD1 (5 bases). In germline, CDR1 is LGHNA, CDR2 YNFKEQ. This CDR3 contains 13 residues. Here the CDR3 reads CASSQVRDQPQHF. The CDR3 nucleotides are TGCGCCAGCAGCCAAGTTAGGGACCAGCCCCAGCATTTT.

This clonotype has ten or more counts. The rearrangement links TRBV12-3 or TRBV12-4 to TRBJ2-2; tentative D call: TRBD2 (5 bases). Trimming removed 3 bases at V and 7 bases at J, with 12 bases between. The length of the CDR3 is 14 residues. The DNA of the CDR3 is TGTGCCAGCAGTTTCGGCGGGTTCGGCGGGGAGCTGTTTTTT. It codes for CASSFGGFGGELFF.

V and J are TRBV24-1 and TRBJ2-5; no clear D gene. The CDR3 runs to 13 residues. V was clipped by 4 bases and J by 5 bases, with 10 bases between them. Germline CDR1 is KGHDR and CDR2 is SFDVKD. The DNA of the CDR3 is TGTGCCACCAGTGAGGGTTCGCGGGAGACCCAGTACTTC. It specifies CATSEGSRETQYF.

Many counts were recorded for this clonotype. The chain uses TRBV20-1 and TRBJ1-4; 7 bases match TRBD1. This CDR3 has 15 residues. V shed 5 bases and J 0 bases; nucleotides not matched to a gene: 6. Per the germline V gene, CDR1 is DFQATT and CDR2 is SNEGSKA (reference sequence). CDR3 loop: CSAQHRGTTNEKLFF. As DNA, the CDR3 is TGCAGTGCTCAGCACAGGGGTACAACTAATGAAAAACTGTTTTTT.

The rearrangement joins TRBV11-2 to TRBJ1-1; 9 bases are shared with TRBD1. The V gene end was trimmed by 5 bases and the J gene end by 7 bases; junction bases not matched to a gene: 5. Germline V gene sequence: CDR1 SGHAT, CDR2 FQNNGV. This CDR3 region has 13 residues. In DNA form, the CDR3 reads TGTGCCAGCAGCCTCGGGACAGGGATTGAAGCTTTCTTT. As protein: CASSLGTGIEAFF.

This clonotype has a count of ten or more. V and J are TRBV29-1 and TRBJ2-7; perhaps TRBD1 as D (6 bases). V lost 7 bases and J lost 0, with 10 bases in between. The germline gives CDR1 SQVTM, CDR2 ANQGSEA. This CDR3 comprises 12 residues. CDR3 nucleotide sequence: TGCAGCGACCGGGACATCTCCTACGAGCAGTACTTC. It encodes CSDRDISYEQYF.

V is TRBV20-1 and J is TRBJ1-6; D is perhaps TRBD1 (6 bases). The V gene's germline CDR1 is DFQATT and CDR2 SNEGSKA (reference sequence). V lost 6 bases and J 10 bases, leaving 13 bases between the germline ends. CDR3 size: 12 residues. The CDR3 spells CSAPLGGSPLHF. The CDR3 DNA follows: TGCAGTGCACCATTGGGGGGCTCACCCCTCCACTTT.

This clonotype was seen ten or more times. J is TRBJ1-5 and V is TRBV28; D ambiguous. The CDR3 spans 12 residues. V was pared by 5 bases and J by 3 bases, with 5 bases between. Germline V gene lookup returns CDR1 MDHEN and CDR2 SYDVKM. The CDR3, as DNA: TGTGCCAGCAGTGATAACAATCAGCCCCAGCATTTT. Protein product: CASSDNNQPQHF.